A single sample gave rise to the 22 T cell receptor beta chains below, sequenced in a study of cytomegalovirus exposure and HLA in healthy donors (dated by TCRdb to 2017 to 2019). Library preparation employed the immunoSEQ multiplex PCR assay. For the multiplex PCR, a mixture combining 60 forward primers for TCR Vbeta segments and 13 reverse primers for TCR Jbeta segments was used. TCRdb stores this immuneACCESS table with in-frame sequences only. Part of the clones is absent; in the studies checked, under half of the shortfall reflects unresolved V genes, and no reason is known for the rest. The sample contains 150,000 to 200,000 clones, roughly 79% of them found a single time. Under 8% of the sample is in the top ten clones. The sample was PBMCs. The source of these receptors is a man aged 35 to 55 in good health and CMV-seropositive.

V and J are TRBV7-9 and TRBJ1-1; D is undetermined. CDR3 size: 17 residues. The germline CDR1 and CDR2 sequences are SEHNR and FQNEAQ (reference sequence). Trimming removed 5 bases from V and 1 base from J, with 20 bases in between. The CDR3 region has the DNA TGTGCCAGCAGCCAGCTCTGGCAGGCGAAATCGAACACTGAAGCTTTCTTT. As protein: CASSQLWQAKSNTEAFF.

J is TRBJ1-1 and V is TRBV2; D is perhaps TRBD1 (6 bases). V dropped 4 bases and J dropped 6 bases, with 12 bases sitting between them. Germline CDR1 is SNHLY and CDR2 is FYNNEI. CDR3 length equals 13 residues. CDR3: CASSVWQGSEAFF. Written as DNA, the CDR3 is TGTGCCAGCAGTGTTTGGCAGGGGTCTGAAGCTTTCTTT.

The chain couples TRBV5-8 to TRBJ1-2; D uncertain. Germline-derived CDR1 and CDR2 are SGHTS and YDEGEE. The CDR3 covers 14 residues. Trimming stripped 1 base from V and 1 base from J, with 8 bases between. The CDR3 spells CASSLSRGNYGYTF. The CDR3 DNA is TGTGCCAGCAGCTTGTCTCGGGGTAACTATGGCTACACCTTC.

This clone was observed a handful of times. Other nucleotide sequences in the sample specify the same CDR3. V and J are TRBV27 and TRBJ1-1; possible D gene TRBD1, 5 bases. Between the trimmed V and J ends, which lost 2 bases and 5 bases, there was a span of 9 bases. Germline V gives CDR1 MNHEY, CDR2 SMNVEV (reference sequence). The CDR3 runs 13 residues. DNA of the CDR3: TGTGCCAGCAGTTTAAGGGGCTCAACTGAAGCTTTCTTT. It encodes CASSLRGSTEAFF.

V and J are TRBV20-1 and TRBJ1-2, with a possible D match to TRBD1 (6 bases). The CDR3 totals 9 residues. CDR1 DFQATT and CDR2 SNEGSKA come from the germline V gene (reference sequence). CDR3 DNA sequence: TGCTCATATGGGGGCGGCTACACCTTC. Its protein is CSYGGGYTF.

The J gene is TRBJ2-1, the V gene TRBV19; 7 bases are shared with TRBD2. The CDR3 is made up of 13 amino acids. From germline, CDR1 is LNHDA and CDR2 SQIVND (reference sequence). V shed 4 bases and J 4 bases; nucleotides not matched to a gene: 1. The CDR3: CASSTAGYNEQFF. DNA of the CDR3: TGTGCCAGTAGTACAGCGGGATACAATGAGCAGTTCTTC.

The chain combines TRBV5-4 with TRBJ2-5; no reliable D call. Germline V gives CDR1 SGHNT, CDR2 YYREEE (reference sequence). Trimming removed 6 bases at V and 5 bases at J, with 14 bases between. This CDR3 has 13 amino acids. The CDR3 DNA is TGTGCCAGCACCACTCGACTTGAGGAGACCCAGTACTTC. Its protein product is CASTTRLEETQYF.

The genes are TRBV9 and TRBJ1-1; D is ambiguous. The ends were cut back, 4 bases at V and 0 bases at J, with 16 bases in the middle. This CDR3 spans 16 amino acids. Germline assignment: CDR1 SGDLS and CDR2 YYNGEE. The CDR3 region has the DNA TGTGCCAGCAGCTCTCAGACACCCTCCGTGAACACTGAAGCTTTCTTT. Translating gives CASSSQTPSVNTEAFF.

This clone was recorded only once. This same CDR3 is encoded by further DNA sequences in the sample. V gene TRBV28 combines with J gene TRBJ2-3, with TRBD2 matching 10 bases. V lost 4 bases, J lost 1 base, and 2 bases stayed unmatched. CDR1 and CDR2 (germline): MDHEN, SYDVKM. The CDR3 extends over 15 amino acids. CDR3 in DNA: TGTGCCAGCAGTTCCGGACTAGCGGGCACAGATACGCAGTATTTT. Its translation: CASSSGLAGTDTQYF.

The rearrangement links TRBV5-1 to TRBJ2-5; 7 nucleotides align to TRBD2. The J call is doubtful: the DNA matches TRBJ2-7 better. CDR3 length: 15 amino acids. Germline V CDR1 and CDR2: SGHRS, YFSETQ. The CDR3 region is CASSRPGTKAYEQYF. The CDR3 DNA sequence: TGCGCCAGCAGCAGGCCCGGGACTAAGGCCTACGAGCAGTACTTC.

CDR3 region: CASSAGTPHGANVLTF. The CDR3 DNA reads as TGTGCCAGCAGCGCAGGGACACCCCATGGGGCCAACGTCCTGACTTTC. The chain recombines TRBV9 with TRBJ2-6, with a possible D match to TRBD1 (6 bases). Germline CDR1 and CDR2: SGDLS and YYNGEE. The CDR3 has 16 amino acids. V was clipped by 3 bases and J by 3 bases, with 13 bases between them.

J is TRBJ2-3 and V is TRBV19, with 10 bases matching TRBD2. Per germline, CDR1 LNHDA and CDR2 SQIVND (reference sequence). The junction had 16 bases not matched to a gene; V was cut back by 4 bases and J by 6 bases. The length of the CDR3 is 18 residues. The CDR3 protein is CASSRGSYSGRPGDTQYF. The DNA for the CDR3 is TGTGCCAGTAGTAGGGGTTCCTATAGCGGGAGGCCCGGGGATACGCAGTATTTT. The full variable domain, with the rest looked up from reference TRBV19 and TRBJ2-3, is DGGITQSPKYLFRKEGQNVTLSCEQNLNHDAMYWYRQDPGQGLRLIYYSQIVNDFQKGDIAEGYSVSREKKESFPLTVTSAQKNPTAFYLCASSRGSYSGRPGDTQYFGPGTRLTVL.

This clone has more than one count but fewer than ten. The chain joins TRBV5-6 to TRBJ2-7; D remains unclear. V lost 4 bases and J 7 bases, leaving 9 bases between the germline ends. This CDR3 region has 11 residues. Germline V gene sequence: CDR1 SGHDT, CDR2 YYEEEE. CDR3: CASSISGEQYF. As DNA, the CDR3 is TGTGCCAGCAGCATCTCAGGAGAGCAGTACTTC.

On this clone itself: The DNA is omitted, as the CDR3 cannot be located on it reliably, and the CDR3 follows TCRdb's listing. The chain links TRBV2 to TRBJ1-1. CDR1 SNHLY and CDR2 FYNNEI come from the germline V gene. The CDR3 contains 13 residues when both ends are counted. CDR3: CASILDSNTEAFF.

V gene TRBV29-1 combines with J gene TRBJ2-7, with TRBD2 matching 11 bases. The CDR3 is made up of 16 amino acids. Trimming at V came to 6 bases and at J to 4 bases, leaving 14 bases not matched to a gene. CDR1 is SQVTM and CDR2 is ANQGSEA in the germline V gene. The CDR3 protein is CSVLTGGASGRYEQYF. CDR3 in DNA: TGCAGCGTCCTCACAGGGGGAGCTAGCGGGAGGTACGAGCAGTACTTC.

The chain employs TRBV6-6 and TRBJ2-7, with TRBD1 matching over 9 bases. Germline-derived CDR1 and CDR2 are MNHNY and SVGAGI (reference sequence). CDR3 length: 13 amino acids. Germline trimming cut 6 bases from V and 7 bases from J; bases unmatched to any gene: 7. Here the CDR3 DNA reads TGTGCCAGCAGCGCCGGGACAGGGCGAGAGCAGTACTTC. Protein sequence: CASSAGTGREQYF.

The chain combines TRBV5-1 with TRBJ1-4, with D hard to call. This CDR3 comprises 16 residues. Germline V gene data show CDR1 as SGHRS and CDR2 as YFSETQ. Trimming left V 1 base short and J 7 bases short, with 17 bases between. CDR3 DNA sequence: TGCGCCAGCAGCTTGTCCCCCGGCCGAGGGAGTGAAAAACTGTTTTTT. It yields the protein CASSLSPGRGSEKLFF.

This clone has only one observation. V usage is TRBV11-3 and J usage is TRBJ2-5; TRBD2 is a possible D gene (6 bases). The CDR3 totals 17 residues. Trimming left V 3 bases short and J 5 bases short, with 22 bases between. Germline assignment: CDR1 SGHNT and CDR2 YENEEA. This CDR3 reads CASSFVYGPSVRETQYF. CDR3 coding DNA: TGTGCCAGCAGCTTTGTGTACGGCCCTAGCGTACGGGAGACCCAGTACTTC. The full variable domain, in which reference TRBV11-3 and TRBJ2-5 provide the parts outside the CDR3, is EAGVVQSPRYKIIEKKQPVAFWCNPISGHNTLYWYLQNLGQGPELLIRYENEEAVDDSQLPKDRFSAERLKGVDSTLKIQPAELGDSAVYLCASSFVYGPSVRETQYFGPGTRLLVL.

This chain connects TRBV6-4 to TRBJ1-1; possible D gene TRBD1, 6 bases. Trimming stripped 3 bases from V and 3 bases from J, with 14 bases between. Germline V gives CDR1 MRHNA, CDR2 SNTAGT. This CDR3 has 15 amino acids. The CDR3 nucleotides read TGTGCCAGCAGTGAAAGGGGGGGGGCGTACACTGAAGCTTTCTTT. This encodes CASSERGGAYTEAFF.

This clone was seen only once. The chain combines TRBV5-1 with TRBJ2-1; 7 positions agree with TRBD1. V was pared by 0 bases and J by 4 bases, with 7 bases of the junction left unmatched. Germline V gene sequence: CDR1 SGHRS, CDR2 YFSETQ. This CDR3 comprises 16 residues. CDR3 sequence: CASSLALTGQYNEQFF. CDR3 in DNA: TGCGCCAGCAGCTTGGCCTTGACAGGGCAATACAATGAGCAGTTCTTC.

V is TRBV5-1 and J is TRBJ2-3; the match to TRBD1 covers 7 bases. This CDR3 comprises 14 residues. The V and J ends lost 5 bases and 4 bases, in that order; junction bases with no gene match: 7. Germline CDR1 is SGHRS and CDR2 is YFSETQ. As DNA, the CDR3 is TGCGCCAGCAGACTAACAGGGGTGGCAGATACGCAGTATTTT. Translated, it gives CASRLTGVADTQYF.

This sequence joins TRBV4-1 and TRBJ1-5, with 7 bases aligning to TRBD1. The CDR3 runs to 16 residues. Germline V gives CDR1 MGHRA, CDR2 YSYEKL. After removal of 2 bases from V and 2 bases from J, the junction contained 6 bases not matched to a gene. This chain's CDR3 is CASSQPLGGGNQPQHF. The CDR3 DNA reads TGCGCCAGCAGCCAACCATTAGGGGGCGGCAATCAGCCCCAGCATTTT.